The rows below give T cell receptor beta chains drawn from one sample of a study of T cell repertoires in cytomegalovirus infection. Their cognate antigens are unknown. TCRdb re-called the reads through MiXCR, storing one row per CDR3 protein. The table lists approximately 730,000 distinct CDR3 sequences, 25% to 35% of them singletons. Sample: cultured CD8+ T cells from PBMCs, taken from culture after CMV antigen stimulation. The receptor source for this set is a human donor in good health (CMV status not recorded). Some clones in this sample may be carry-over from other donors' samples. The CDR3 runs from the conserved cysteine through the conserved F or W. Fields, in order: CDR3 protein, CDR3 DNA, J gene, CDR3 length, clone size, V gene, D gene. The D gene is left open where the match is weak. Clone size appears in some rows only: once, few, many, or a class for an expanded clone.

CASSQAVLSGNTIYF,TGTGCCAGCAGCCAGGCGGTACTCTCTGGAAACACCATATATTTT,TRBJ1-3,15,many,TRBV6-1,-
CASSNPRAQSTGRGYTF,TGTGCCAGCAGCAATCCCCGGGCCCAATCGACAGGGCGCGGCTACACCTTC,TRBJ1-2,17,few,TRBV7-9,TRBD1
CASSAVDGYTF,TGTGCCAGCAGCGCGGTAGATGGCTACACCTTC,TRBJ1-2,11,-,TRBV9,-
CASSPADSSYGYTF,TGTGCCAGCTCACCTGCGGACAGTAGCTATGGCTACACCTTC,TRBJ1-2,14,few,TRBV18,-
CASSKQAYDQPQHF,TGTGCCAGTAGTAAGCAGGCATATGATCAGCCCCAGCATTTT,TRBJ1-5,14,-,TRBV19,-
CASLRTGDNEQFF,TGTGCCAGCCTCAGGACAGGGGACAATGAGCAGTTCTTC,TRBJ2-1,13,-,TRBV2,TRBD1
CASSLMLGGRGGSYNEQFF,TGTGCCAGCAGCTTAATGTTGGGCGGGCGGGGGGGCTCCTACAATGAGCAGTTCTTC,TRBJ2-1,19,many,TRBV7-2,TRBD2
CASSLSAEGGGTEAFF,TGTGCCAGCAGCTTAAGCGCTGAGGGGGGCGGCACTGAAGCTTTCTTT,TRBJ1-1,16,-,TRBV7-9,-
CASRRLAGGPTGELFF,TGCGCCAGCAGACGACTAGCGGGGGGGCCCACCGGGGAGCTGTTTTTT,TRBJ2-2,16,-,TRBV4-1,TRBD2
CASSLGPERSYKNIQYF,TGTGCCAGCAGCTTAGGACCGGAGCGATCTTACAAAAACATTCAGTACTTC,TRBJ2-4,17,few,TRBV7-2,-
CASSHLKEETQYF,TGCGCCAGCAGCCATCTCAAGGAAGAGACCCAGTACTTC,TRBJ2-5,13,-,TRBV4-1,-
CASSFGTADNEQFF,TGTGCCAGCAGCTTCGGGACAGCCGACAATGAGCAGTTCTTC,TRBJ2-1,14,-,TRBV7-8,TRBD1
CASSLSVQTTNYGYTF,TGTGCCAGCAGTTTATCGGTACAGACTACTAACTATGGCTACACCTTC,TRBJ1-2,16,-,TRBV27,-
CASSPRGQGGYGYTF,TGTGCCAGCAGCCCACGAGGTCAGGGGGGCTATGGCTACACCTTC,TRBJ1-2,15,-,TRBV7-6,TRBD1
CASSLVGPGNTIYF,TGTGCCAGCAGCTTAGTAGGACCTGGAAACACCATATATTTT,TRBJ1-3,14,many,TRBV7-2,-
CASSQGNRAQPQHF,TGCGCCAGCAGCCAAGGAAACAGGGCCCAGCCCCAGCATTTT,TRBJ1-5,14,few,TRBV4-1,-
CASSLALSTDTQYF,TGTGCCAGCAGTTTAGCGCTAAGCACAGATACGCAGTATTTT,TRBJ2-3,14,-,TRBV12-3/TRBV12-4,-
CASSILEGQPQHF,TGTGCCAGTAGTATCCTCGAGGGTCAGCCCCAGCATTTT,TRBJ1-5,13,-,TRBV19,-
CASSPWTGSGEQFF,TGTGCCAGCAGCCCCTGGACCGGGTCGGGTGAGCAGTTCTTC,TRBJ2-1,14,many,TRBV7-8,-
CASSSRDGRTFGNTIYF,TGTGCCAGCAGCTCCCGGGACGGCAGAACATTCGGAAACACCATATATTTT,TRBJ1-3,17,-,TRBV7-6,-